This T cell receptor beta chain was captured by sequencing in a study of blood T cell repertoires in COVID-19. Study-wide context: Sites across the United States, Italy and Spain contributed samples from acute and convalescent COVID-19. PBMCs, B-cell-depleted T cells, or T cells provided the cDNA or gDNA that made up the material.

Study processing details: Quantification of nucleated cells was approximated via reference gene primer amplification. Clones were read by immunoSEQ multiplex PCR, and TCRdb kept only the in-frame ones, dropping some. That table furnishes V, J and clone size, whereas the DNA furnished D and trimming. The sample has about 160,000 clones, roughly 84% seen once; the top ten hold around 8.4%. This clonotype was obtained from a woman of 80 years or more with active or convalescent COVID-19. The sample consisted of peripheral blood.

The CDR3 DNA reads TGTGCCAGTAGTATCGGGACAGCAAGCTATAATTCACCCCTCCACTTT. Protein product: CASSIGTASYNSPLHF. V gene TRBV19 combines with J gene TRBJ1-6; 7 bases line up with TRBD1. The CDR3 has 16 residues. The V gene end was trimmed by 3 bases and the J gene end by 3 bases; junction bases not matched to a gene: 5. In germline, CDR1 is LNHDA, CDR2 SQIVND (reference sequence).